This T cell receptor beta chain was profiled in a study of T cell responses to AZD1222 COVID-19 vaccine. General study results and limits: None of the repertoires were sampled until the peak T cell response had passed. Among AZD1222 vaccinees, only six or seven were seropositive at baseline. Spike-specific TCR breadth and depth were elevated following two AZD1222 doses.

The protocol was immunoSEQ multiplex PCR, while the TCRdb copy is restricted to in-frame clones and leaves out a portion. Here the sample spans 250,000 to 300,000 clones, 94% being singletons. A word on this clone: Its antigen is not known.

The origin of this receptor is an adult who received the AZD1222 COVID-19 vaccine. Specimen: peripheral blood, collected 28 days after the second AZD1222 dose.

The CDR3 is CASSASGAGGPDTQYF. CDR3 nucleotides: TGTGCCAGCAGCGCCTCAGGAGCCGGTGGGCCAGATACGCAGTATTTT. The V call is TRBV9, the J call TRBJ2-3, with unresolved D. This CDR3 comprises 16 residues. Between the trimmed V and J ends, which lost 3 bases and 4 bases, there was a span of 18 bases. CDR1 and CDR2 from the germline V gene are SGDLS and YYNGEE.